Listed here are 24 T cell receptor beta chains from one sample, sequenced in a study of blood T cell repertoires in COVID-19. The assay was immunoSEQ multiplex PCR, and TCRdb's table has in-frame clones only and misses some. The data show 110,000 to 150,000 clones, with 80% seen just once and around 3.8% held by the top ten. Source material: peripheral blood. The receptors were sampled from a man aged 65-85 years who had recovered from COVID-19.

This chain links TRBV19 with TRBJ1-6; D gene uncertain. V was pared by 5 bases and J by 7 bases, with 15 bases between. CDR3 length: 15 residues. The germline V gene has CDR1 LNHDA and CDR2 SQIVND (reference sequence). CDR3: CASSAYSGRNSPLHF. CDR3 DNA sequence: TGTGCCAGTAGTGCTTACAGCGGCAGAAATTCACCCCTCCACTTT.

The CDR3 nucleotides read TGTGCCAGCAGCTTAATGGCAGGGGGCGACGATGGCTACACCTTC. Its protein product is CASSLMAGGDDGYTF. The chain joins TRBV7-2 to TRBJ1-2, with 8 bases identical to TRBD1. Looked up from germline, CDR1 is SGHTA and CDR2 is FQGNSA. The ends lost 2 bases at V and 6 bases at J; junction bases unmatched: 8. The CDR3 extends over 15 amino acids.

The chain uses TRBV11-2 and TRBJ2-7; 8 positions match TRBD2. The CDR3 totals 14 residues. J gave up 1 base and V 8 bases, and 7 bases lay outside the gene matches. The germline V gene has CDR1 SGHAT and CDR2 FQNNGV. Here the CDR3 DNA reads TGTGCCAGCCGCCCGACGGGAGGGTCCTACGAGCAGTACTTC. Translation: CASRPTGGSYEQYF.

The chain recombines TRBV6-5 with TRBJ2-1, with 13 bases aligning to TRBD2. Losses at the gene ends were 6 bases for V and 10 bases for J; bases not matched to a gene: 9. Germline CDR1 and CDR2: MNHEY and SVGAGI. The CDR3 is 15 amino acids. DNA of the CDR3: TGTGCCAGCAGGCCGGGACTAGCGGGACGATGGGAGCAGTTCTTC. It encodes CASRPGLAGRWEQFF.

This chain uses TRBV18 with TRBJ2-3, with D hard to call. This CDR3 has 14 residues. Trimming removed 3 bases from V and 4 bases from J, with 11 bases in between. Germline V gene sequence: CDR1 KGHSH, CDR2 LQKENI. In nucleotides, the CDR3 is TGTGCCAGCTCACCGTCCCTAGGTGCAGATACGCAGTATTTT. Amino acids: CASSPSLGADTQYF.

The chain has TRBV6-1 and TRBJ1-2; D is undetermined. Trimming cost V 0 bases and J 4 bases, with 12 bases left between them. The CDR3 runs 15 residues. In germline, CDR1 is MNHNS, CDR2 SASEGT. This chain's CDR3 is CASSEAQDIGYGYTF. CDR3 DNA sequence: TGTGCCAGCAGTGAAGCGCAGGATATCGGCTATGGCTACACCTTC.

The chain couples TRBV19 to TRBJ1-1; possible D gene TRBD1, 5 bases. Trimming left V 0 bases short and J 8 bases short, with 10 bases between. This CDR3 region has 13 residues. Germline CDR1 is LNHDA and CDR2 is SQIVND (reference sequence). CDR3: CASSIDRTGEAFF. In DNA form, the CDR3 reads TGTGCCAGTAGTATAGATCGAACAGGAGAAGCTTTCTTT.

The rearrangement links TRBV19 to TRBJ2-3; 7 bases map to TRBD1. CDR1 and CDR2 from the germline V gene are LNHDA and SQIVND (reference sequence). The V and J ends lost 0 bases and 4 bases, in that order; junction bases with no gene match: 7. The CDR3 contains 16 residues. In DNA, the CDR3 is TGTGCCAGTAGTATAGATCCCAGACAGGGATCAGATACGCAGTATTTT. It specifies CASSIDPRQGSDTQYF.

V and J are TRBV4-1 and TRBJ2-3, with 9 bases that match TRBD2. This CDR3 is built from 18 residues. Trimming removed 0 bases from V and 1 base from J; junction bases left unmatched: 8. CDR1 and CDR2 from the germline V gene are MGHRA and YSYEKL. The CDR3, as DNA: TGCGCCAGCAGCCAAGATCCCATGGCTAGCGGGGGCACAGATACGCAGTATTTT. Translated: CASSQDPMASGGTDTQYF.

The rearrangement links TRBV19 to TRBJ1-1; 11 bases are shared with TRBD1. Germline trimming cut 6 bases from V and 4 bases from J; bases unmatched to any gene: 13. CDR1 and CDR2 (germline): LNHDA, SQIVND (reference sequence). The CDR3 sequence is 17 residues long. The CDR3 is CASRRGQGAYRGTEAFF. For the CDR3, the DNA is TGTGCCAGTAGACGTGGACAGGGGGCCTACCGAGGCACTGAAGCTTTCTTT.

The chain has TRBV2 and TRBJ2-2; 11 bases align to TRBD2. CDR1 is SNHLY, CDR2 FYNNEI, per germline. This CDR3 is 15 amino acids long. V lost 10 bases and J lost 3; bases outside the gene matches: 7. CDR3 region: CAIDSGRAHTGELFF. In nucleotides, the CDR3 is TGTGCCATCGATAGCGGGAGGGCCCACACCGGGGAGCTGTTTTTT.

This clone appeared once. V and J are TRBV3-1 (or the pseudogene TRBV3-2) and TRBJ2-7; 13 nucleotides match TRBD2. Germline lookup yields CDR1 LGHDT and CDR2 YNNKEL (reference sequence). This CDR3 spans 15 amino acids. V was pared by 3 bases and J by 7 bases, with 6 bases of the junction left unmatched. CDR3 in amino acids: CASSHGLAGVVEQYF. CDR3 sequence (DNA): TGTGCCAGCAGCCATGGACTAGCGGGAGTGGTTGAGCAGTACTTC.

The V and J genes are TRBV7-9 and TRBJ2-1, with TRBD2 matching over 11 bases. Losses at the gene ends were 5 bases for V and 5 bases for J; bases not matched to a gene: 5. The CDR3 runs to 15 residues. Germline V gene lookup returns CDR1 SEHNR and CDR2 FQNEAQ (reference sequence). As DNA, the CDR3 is TGTGCCAGCAGCGTCGGGACTAGCGGCCACAATGAGCAGTTCTTC. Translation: CASSVGTSGHNEQFF.

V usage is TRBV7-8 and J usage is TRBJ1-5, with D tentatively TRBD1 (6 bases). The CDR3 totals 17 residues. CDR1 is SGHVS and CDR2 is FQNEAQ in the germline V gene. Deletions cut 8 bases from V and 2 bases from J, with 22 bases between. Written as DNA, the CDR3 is TGTGCCAGCGGGGATCGGGGGGCTATTGTCGGCAATCAGCCCCAGCATTTT. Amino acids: CASGDRGAIVGNQPQHF.

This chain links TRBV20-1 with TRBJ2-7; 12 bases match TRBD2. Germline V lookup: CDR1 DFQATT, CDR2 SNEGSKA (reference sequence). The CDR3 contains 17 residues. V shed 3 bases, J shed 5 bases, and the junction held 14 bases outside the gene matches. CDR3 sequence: CSASPASGRAGGNEQYF. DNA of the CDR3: TGCAGTGCTAGTCCCGCTAGCGGGAGGGCCGGAGGGAACGAGCAGTACTTC.

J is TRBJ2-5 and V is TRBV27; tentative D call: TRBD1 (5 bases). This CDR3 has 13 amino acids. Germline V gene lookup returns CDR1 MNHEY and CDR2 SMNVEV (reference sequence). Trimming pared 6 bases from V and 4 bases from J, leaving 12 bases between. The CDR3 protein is CASRGLSGETQYF. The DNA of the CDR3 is TGTGCCAGCAGGGGGCTCTCGGGAGAGACCCAGTACTTC.

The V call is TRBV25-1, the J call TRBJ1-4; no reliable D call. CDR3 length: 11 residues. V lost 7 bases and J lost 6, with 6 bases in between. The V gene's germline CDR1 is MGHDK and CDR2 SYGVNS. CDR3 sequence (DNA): TGTGCCAGCACTCGGGATGAAAAACTGTTTTTT. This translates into CASTRDEKLFF.

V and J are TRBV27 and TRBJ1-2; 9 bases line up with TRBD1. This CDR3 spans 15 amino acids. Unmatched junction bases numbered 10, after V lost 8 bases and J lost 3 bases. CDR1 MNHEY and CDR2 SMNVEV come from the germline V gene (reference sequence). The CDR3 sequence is CASGVPGQGYYGYTF. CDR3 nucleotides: TGTGCCAGCGGAGTTCCGGGACAGGGATACTATGGCTACACCTTC.

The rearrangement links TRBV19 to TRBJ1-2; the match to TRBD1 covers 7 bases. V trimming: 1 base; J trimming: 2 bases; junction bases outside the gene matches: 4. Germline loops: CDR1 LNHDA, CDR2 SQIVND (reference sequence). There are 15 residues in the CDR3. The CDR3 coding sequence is TGTGCCAGTAGTATAGGGGGACAGTTCAACTATGGCTACACCTTC. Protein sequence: CASSIGGQFNYGYTF. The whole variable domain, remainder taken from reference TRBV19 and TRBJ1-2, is DGGITQSPKYLFRKEGQNVTLSCEQNLNHDAMYWYRQDPGQGLRLIYYSQIVNDFQKGDIAEGYSVSREKKESFPLTVTSAQKNPTAFYLCASSIGGQFNYGYTFGSGTRLTVV.

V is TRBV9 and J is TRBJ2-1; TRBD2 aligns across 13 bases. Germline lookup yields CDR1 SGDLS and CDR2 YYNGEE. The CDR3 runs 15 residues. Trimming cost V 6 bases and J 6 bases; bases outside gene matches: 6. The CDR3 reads CASNPGTSGINEQFF. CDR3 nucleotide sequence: TGTGCCAGCAACCCCGGGACTAGCGGGATCAATGAGCAGTTCTTC.

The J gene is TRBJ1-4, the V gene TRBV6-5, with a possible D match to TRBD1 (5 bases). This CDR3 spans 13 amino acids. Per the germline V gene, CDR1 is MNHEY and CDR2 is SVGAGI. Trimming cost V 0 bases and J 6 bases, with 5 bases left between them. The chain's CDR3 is CASSYSGDEKLFF. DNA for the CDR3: TGTGCCAGCAGTTACTCAGGGGATGAAAAACTGTTTTTT.

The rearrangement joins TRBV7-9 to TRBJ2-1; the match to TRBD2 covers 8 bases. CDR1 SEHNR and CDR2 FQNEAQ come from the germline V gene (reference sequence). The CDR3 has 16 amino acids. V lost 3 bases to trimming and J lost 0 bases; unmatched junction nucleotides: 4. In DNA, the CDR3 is TGTGCCAGCAGCTTTACCGGGAGGGCCTCCTACAATGAGCAGTTCTTC. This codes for CASSFTGRASYNEQFF.

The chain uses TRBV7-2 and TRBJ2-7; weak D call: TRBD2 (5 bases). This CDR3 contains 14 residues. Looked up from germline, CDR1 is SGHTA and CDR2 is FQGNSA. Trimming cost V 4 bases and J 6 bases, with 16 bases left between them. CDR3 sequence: CASSSRSARSEQYF. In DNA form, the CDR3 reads TGTGCCAGCAGCTCTCGTAGCGCTAGGAGCGAGCAGTACTTC.

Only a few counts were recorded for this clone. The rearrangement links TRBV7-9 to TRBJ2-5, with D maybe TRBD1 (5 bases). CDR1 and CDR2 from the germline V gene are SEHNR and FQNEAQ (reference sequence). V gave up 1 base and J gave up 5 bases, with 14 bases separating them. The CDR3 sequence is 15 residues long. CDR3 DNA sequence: TGTGCCAGCAGCTTAGGGATGGTAGGGGCTGAGACCCAGTACTTC. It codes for CASSLGMVGAETQYF.